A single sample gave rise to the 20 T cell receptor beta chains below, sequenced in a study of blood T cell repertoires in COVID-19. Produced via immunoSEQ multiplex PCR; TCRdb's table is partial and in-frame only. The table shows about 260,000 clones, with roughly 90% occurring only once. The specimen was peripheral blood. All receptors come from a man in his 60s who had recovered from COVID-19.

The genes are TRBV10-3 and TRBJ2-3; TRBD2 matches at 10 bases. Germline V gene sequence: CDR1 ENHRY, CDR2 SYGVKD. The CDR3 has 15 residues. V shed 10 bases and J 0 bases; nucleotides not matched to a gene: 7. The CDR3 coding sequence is TGTGCCACCGGACTAGCGGATCGTAGCACAGATACGCAGTATTTT. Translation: CATGLADRSTDTQYF.

This chain's CDR3 is CASSQGRGATLAKNIQYF. The CDR3 nucleotides are TGCGCCAGCAGCCAAGGGCGCGGGGCCACCTTAGCCAAAAACATTCAGTACTTC. The rearrangement links TRBV4-1 to TRBJ2-4; D is possibly TRBD2 (6 bases). V lost 1 base, J lost 0 bases, and 16 bases lay in between. CDR3 length equals 18 residues. Germline assignment: CDR1 MGHRA and CDR2 YSYEKL.

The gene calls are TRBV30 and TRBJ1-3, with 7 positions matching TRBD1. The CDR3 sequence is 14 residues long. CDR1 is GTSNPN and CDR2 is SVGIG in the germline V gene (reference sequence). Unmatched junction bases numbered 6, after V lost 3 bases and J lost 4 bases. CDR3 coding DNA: TGTGCCTGGAGACAGGGGAAGTCAGGAAACACCATATATTTT. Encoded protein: CAWRQGKSGNTIYF.

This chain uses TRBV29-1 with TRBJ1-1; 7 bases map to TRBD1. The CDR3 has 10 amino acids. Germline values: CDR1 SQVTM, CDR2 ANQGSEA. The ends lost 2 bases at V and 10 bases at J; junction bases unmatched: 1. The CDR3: CSVENRGAFF. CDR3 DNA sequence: TGCAGCGTTGAAAACAGGGGAGCTTTCTTT.

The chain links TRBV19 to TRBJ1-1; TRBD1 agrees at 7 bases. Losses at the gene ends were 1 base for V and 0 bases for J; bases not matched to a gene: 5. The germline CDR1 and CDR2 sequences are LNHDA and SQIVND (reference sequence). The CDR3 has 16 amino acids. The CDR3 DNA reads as TGTGCCAGTAGTATAGGACAGGGTGATATGAACACTGAAGCTTTCTTT. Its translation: CASSIGQGDMNTEAFF.

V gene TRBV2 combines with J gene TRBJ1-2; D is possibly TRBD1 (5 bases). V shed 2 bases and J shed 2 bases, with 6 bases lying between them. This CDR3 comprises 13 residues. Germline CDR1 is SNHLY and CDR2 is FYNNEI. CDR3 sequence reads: CASSEKGNYGYTF. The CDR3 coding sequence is TGTGCCAGCAGTGAAAAGGGGAACTATGGCTACACCTTC.

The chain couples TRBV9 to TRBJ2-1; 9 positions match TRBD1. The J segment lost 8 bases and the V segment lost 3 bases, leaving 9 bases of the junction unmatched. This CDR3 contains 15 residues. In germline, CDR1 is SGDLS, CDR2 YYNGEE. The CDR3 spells CASSARDRTGDEQFF. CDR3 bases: TGTGCCAGCAGCGCTCGGGACAGGACAGGGGATGAGCAGTTCTTC.

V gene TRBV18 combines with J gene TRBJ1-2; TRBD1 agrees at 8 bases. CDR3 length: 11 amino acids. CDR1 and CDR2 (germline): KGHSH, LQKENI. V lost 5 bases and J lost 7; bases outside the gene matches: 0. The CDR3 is CASSGQGGYTF. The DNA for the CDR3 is TGTGCCAGCTCAGGACAGGGTGGCTACACCTTC.

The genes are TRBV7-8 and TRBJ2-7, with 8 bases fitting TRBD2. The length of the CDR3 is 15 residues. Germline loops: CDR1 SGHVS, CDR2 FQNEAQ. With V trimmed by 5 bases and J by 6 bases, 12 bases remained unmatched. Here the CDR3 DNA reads TGTGCCAGCAGCCCACCCGGGAGGGGGGGGGCCGAGCAGTACTTC. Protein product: CASSPPGRGGAEQYF.

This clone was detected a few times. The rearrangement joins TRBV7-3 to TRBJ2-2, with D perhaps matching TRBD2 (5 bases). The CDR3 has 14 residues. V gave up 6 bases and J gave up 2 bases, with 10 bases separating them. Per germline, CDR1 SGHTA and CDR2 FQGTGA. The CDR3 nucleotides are TGTGCCAGCAGACTAAGGACTAACACCGGGGAGCTGTTTTTT. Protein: CASRLRTNTGELFF.

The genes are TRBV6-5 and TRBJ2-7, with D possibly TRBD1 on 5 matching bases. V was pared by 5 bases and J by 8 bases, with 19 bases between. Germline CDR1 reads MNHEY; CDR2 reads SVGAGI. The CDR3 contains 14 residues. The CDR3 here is CASSLDSTRGKQYF. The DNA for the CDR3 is TGTGCCAGCAGTCTTGACAGTACTCGTGGAAAGCAGTACTTC.

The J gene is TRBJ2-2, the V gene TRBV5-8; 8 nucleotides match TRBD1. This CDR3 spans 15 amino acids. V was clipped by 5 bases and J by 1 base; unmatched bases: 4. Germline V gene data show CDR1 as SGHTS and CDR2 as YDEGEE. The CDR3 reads CASSVGTGNTGELFF. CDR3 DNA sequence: TGTGCCAGCAGTGTCGGGACAGGGAACACCGGGGAGCTGTTTTTT.

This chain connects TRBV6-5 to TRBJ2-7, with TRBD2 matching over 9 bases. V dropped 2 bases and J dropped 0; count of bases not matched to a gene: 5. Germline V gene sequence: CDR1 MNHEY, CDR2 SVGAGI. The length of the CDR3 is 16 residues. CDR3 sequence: CASSYQLAGGSYEQYF. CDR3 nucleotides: TGTGCCAGCAGTTACCAACTAGCGGGCGGCTCCTACGAGCAGTACTTC.

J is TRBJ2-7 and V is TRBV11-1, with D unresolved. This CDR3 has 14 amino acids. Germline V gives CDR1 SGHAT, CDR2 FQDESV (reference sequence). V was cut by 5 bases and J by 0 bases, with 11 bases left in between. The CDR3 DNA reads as TGTGCCAGCAGCCGCGGCACAAGCTCCTACGAGCAGTACTTC. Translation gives CASSRGTSSYEQYF.

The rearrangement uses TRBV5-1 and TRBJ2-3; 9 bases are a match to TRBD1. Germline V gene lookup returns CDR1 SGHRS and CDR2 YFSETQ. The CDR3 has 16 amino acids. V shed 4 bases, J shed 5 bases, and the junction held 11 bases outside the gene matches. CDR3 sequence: CASSLLDRGLGDTQYF. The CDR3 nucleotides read TGCGCCAGCAGCCTCCTGGACAGGGGCTTAGGAGATACGCAGTATTTT.

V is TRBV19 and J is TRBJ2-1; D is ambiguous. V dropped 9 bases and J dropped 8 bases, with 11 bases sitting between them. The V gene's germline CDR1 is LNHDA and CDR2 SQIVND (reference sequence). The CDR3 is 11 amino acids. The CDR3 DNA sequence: TGTGCCAGACTACAAAACGATGAGCAGTTCTTC. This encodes CARLQNDEQFF.

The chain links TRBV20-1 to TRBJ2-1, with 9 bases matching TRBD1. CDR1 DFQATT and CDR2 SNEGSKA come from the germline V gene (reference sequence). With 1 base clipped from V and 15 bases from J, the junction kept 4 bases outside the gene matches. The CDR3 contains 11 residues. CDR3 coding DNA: TGCAGTGCTAGAGTCGACAGGGGGGGGTTCTTC. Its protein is CSARVDRGGFF.

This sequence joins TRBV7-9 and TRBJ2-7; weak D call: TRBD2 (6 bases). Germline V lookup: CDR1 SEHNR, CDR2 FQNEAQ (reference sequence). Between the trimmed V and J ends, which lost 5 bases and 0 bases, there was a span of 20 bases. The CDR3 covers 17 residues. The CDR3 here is CASSDAWGGVSSYEQYF. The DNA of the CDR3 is TGTGCCAGCAGCGACGCTTGGGGCGGGGTTAGCTCCTACGAGCAGTACTTC.

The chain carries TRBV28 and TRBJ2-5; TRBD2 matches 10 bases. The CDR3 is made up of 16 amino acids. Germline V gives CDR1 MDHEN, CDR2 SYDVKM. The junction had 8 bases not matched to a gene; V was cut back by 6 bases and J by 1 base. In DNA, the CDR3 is TGTGCCAGCAGCTCACGGACTAGCGGAGCCCAAGAGACCCAGTACTTC. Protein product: CASSSRTSGAQETQYF.

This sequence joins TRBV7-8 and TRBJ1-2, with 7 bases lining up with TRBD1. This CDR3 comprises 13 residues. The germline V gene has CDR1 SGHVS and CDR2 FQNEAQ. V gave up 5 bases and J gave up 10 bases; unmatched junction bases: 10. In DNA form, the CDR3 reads TGTGCCAGCAGCCGCCGGGACAGCCTCGCCTACACCTTC. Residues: CASSRRDSLAYTF.